The clone carrying this T cell receptor beta chain showed up many times. What it recognizes is unknown. The CDR3 extends over 17 amino acids. CDR1 and CDR2 from the germline V gene are LGHNA and YSLEER. V lost 0 bases to trimming and J lost 7 bases; unmatched junction nucleotides: 13. These data are taken from a study of naive and memory T cell subsets. An oligonucleotide containing a UMI was ligated to the 3' end of TCR cDNA. Adult healthy volunteers gave 2.5 ml peripheral blood for whole-blood RNA. Unsorted total RNA, about 1 to 1,100 ng, was DNase treated before reverse transcription. The SP2 primer and nested alpha and beta constant region primers amplified ligated cDNA in four rounds. Alpha and beta constant region primers primed reverse transcription for blood and skin samples. TCRdb recomputed calls from the UMI-ligation and nested PCR reads with MiXCR, one row per CDR3 protein. Seen here are 25,000 to 30,000 distinct CDR3 sequences, about 5.2% observed once, and the top ten hold around 7.4%.

Whole-study findings and limits: This RNA-based method may be sensitive to activation-related transcript changes.

The sample taken for sequencing was blood. The chain uses TRBV4-3 and TRBJ2-3; 7 bases agree with TRBD2. The origin of this receptor is an adult in good health. The CDR3 spells CASSQDISGPSVYTQYF. Written as DNA, the CDR3 is TGCGCCAGCAGCCAAGATATTAGCGGGCCATCAGTATATACGCAGTATTTT.